This record concerns one TCR beta chain sequence. The sample originates from a study of control samples from healthy donors and cancer patients. Sequencing used immunoSEQ multiplex PCR; TCRdb keeps in-frame clones, though not all of them. This table has 40,000 or so clones, under 95% appearing once. Sequencing was carried out using PBMCs. This receptor was identified in a woman between 40 and 55 years old with head and neck cancer.

In DNA, the CDR3 is TGTGCCAGTAGTACTTGGACAGGGCCATCTAGCACAGATACGCAGTATTTT. This sequence encodes CASSTWTGPSSTDTQYF. The chain employs TRBV19 and TRBJ2-3; 8 bases align to TRBD1. Unmatched junction bases numbered 9, after V lost 4 bases and J lost 0 bases. The CDR3 is 17 amino acids. Germline V gene data show CDR1 as LNHDA and CDR2 as SQIVND (reference sequence).